This T cell receptor beta chain was identified during a study of blood T cell repertoires in COVID-19. Study in general: In each case, the material was cDNA or gDNA derived from T cells, B-cell-depleted T cells, or PBMCs.

Participant-reported clinical history was the basis for cohort assignment. Before they entered the study, exposed participants had met a COVID-19 case within 2 weeks. V lost 7 bases and J 4 bases, leaving 11 bases between the germline ends. Per the germline V gene, CDR1 is SNHLY and CDR2 is FYNNEI. The CDR3 covers 13 residues. The data were produced by immunoSEQ multiplex PCR, yet TCRdb's version contains in-frame clones alone and is incomplete. The table has approximately 140,000 clones, about nine tenths seen once. This TCR was sampled from a middle-aged woman who had been exposed to COVID-19. Material: PBMCs or T cells enriched from blood (not recorded which). The rearrangement uses TRBV2 and TRBJ1-3, with a tentative D call TRBD1 (6 bases). The chain's CDR3 is CASIFGGGNTIYF. DNA for the CDR3: TGTGCCAGCATCTTTGGGGGCGGAAACACCATATATTTT.